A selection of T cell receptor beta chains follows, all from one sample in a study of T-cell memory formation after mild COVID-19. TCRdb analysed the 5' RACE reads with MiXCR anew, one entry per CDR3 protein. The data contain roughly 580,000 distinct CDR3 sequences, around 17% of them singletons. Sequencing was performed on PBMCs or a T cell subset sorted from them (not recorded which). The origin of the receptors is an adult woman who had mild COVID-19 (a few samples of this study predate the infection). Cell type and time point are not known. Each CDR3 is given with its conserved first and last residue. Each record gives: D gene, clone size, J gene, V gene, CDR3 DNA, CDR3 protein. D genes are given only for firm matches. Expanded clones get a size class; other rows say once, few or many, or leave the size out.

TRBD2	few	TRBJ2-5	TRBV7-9	TGTGCCAGCAGCTTAGTACTAGCGGGAGAAGAGACCCAGTACTTC	CASSLVLAGEETQYF
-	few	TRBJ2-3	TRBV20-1	TGCAGTGCTCCGATATCTAGGGGATCCAGCACAGATACGCAGTATTTT	CSAPISRGSSTDTQYF
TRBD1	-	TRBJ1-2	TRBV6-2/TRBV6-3	TGTGCCAGCAGTACCCAGCCAGGGGGCGGCTACACCTTC	CASSTQPGGGYTF
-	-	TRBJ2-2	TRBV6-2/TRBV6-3	TGTGCCAGCAGCCGACAGCCTTACCCGAACACCGGGGAGCTGTTTTTT	CASSRQPYPNTGELFF
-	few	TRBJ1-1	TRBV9	TGTGCCAGCAGCCCTTGGGGGGATGGGGCTGAAGCTTTCTTT	CASSPWGDGAEAFF
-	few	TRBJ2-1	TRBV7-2	TGTGCCAGCAGCCTTTACTACAATGAGCAGTTCTTC	CASSLYYNEQFF
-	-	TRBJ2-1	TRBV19	TGTGCCAGTAGTATAGTCCGGGCCGTCTCCTACAATGAGCAGTTCTTC	CASSIVRAVSYNEQFF
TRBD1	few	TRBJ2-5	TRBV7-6	TGTGCCAGCAGCGCGGGACAGGGGAAGGTAGAGACCCAGTACTTC	CASSAGQGKVETQYF
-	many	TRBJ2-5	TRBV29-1	TGCAGCGTTGAAGATCAGGGAAGGGTTGAGACCCAGTACTTC	CSVEDQGRVETQYF
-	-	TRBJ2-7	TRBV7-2	TGTGCCAGCAGCACGCGACCCTACGAGCAGTACTTC	CASSTRPYEQYF
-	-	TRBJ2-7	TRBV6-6	TGTGCCAGCAGTTACTCGAAAATGGCACAGATTACCTACGAGCAGTACTTC	CASSYSKMAQITYEQYF
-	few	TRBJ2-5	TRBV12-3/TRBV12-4	TGTGCCAGCAGTTTTGGGGAAGCTGGGACCCAGTACTTC	CASSFGEAGTQYF
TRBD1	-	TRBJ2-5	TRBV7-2	TGTGCCAGCAGCTTAGACGATAGTGACAGGGTACGGGAGACCCAGTACTTC	CASSLDDSDRVRETQYF
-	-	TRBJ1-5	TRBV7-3	TGTGCCAGCAGCTTAACGCCGTTGGGGCCCCAGCATTTT	CASSLTPLGPQHF
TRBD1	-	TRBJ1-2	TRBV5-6	TGTGCCAGCAGCCCCTTGACAGGGATGCTGGGAGGCTACACCTTC	CASSPLTGMLGGYTF
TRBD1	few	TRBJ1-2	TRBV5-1	TGCGCCAGCAGCAAGGGGACAGCCTCGGGCTATGGCTACACCTTC	CASSKGTASGYGYTF
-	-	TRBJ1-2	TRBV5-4	TGTGCCAGCAGCTTGGCCGGGGCCAGCTATGGCTACACCTTC	CASSLAGASYGYTF
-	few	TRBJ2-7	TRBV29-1	TGCAGCGTCGCCCTTTCGGGCAGGAAGGAGTACTTC	CSVALSGRKEYF
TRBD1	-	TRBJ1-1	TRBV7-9	TGTGCCAGCAGCTTTGGGACGGGGACAGCTGAAGCTTTCTTT	CASSFGTGTAEAFF
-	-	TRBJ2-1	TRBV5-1	TGCGCCAGCAGCCTACTACCTACCCGGGACAATGAGCAGTTCTTC	CASSLLPTRDNEQFF
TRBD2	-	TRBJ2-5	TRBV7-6	TGTGCCAGCAGCTTAGAGCAGACTAGCGGTCAAGAGACCCAGTACTTC	CASSLEQTSGQETQYF
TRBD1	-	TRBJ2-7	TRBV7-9	TGTGCCAGCAGCTTAGTGGGACAGAGCTCCTACGAGCAGTACTTC	CASSLVGQSSYEQYF
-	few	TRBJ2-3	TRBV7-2	TGTGCCAGCTCACCACAGGGCGGCACAGATACGCAGTATTTT	CASSPQGGTDTQYF
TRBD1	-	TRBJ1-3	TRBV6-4	TGTGCCAGCAGTGATTTGGGACAGGGGGGCCTCGGAAACACCATATATTTT	CASSDLGQGGLGNTIYF
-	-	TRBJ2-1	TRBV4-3	TGCGCCAGCAGCCAAGCGGCAGCCTTGTCCTACAATGAGCAGTTCTTC	CASSQAAALSYNEQFF
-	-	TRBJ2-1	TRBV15	TGTGCCACCAGCAGTCGGATAAACTCCTACAATGAGCAGTTCTTC	CATSSRINSYNEQFF
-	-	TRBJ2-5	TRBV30	TGTGCCTGGAGTAGGGGGGGAATTCGGCAAGAGACCCAGTACTTC	CAWSRGGIRQETQYF
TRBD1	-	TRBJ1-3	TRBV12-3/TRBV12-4	TGTGCCAGCACCCTGGGAGGGACAGGGGGCTCTGGAAACACCATATATTTT	CASTLGGTGGSGNTIYF
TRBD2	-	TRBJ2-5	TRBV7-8	TGTGCCAGCAGCTTCGGGACTAGCGGTTCTGCAGGGACCCAGTACTTC	CASSFGTSGSAGTQYF
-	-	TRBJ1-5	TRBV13	TGTGCCAGCAGCTTATTCAGCAGCGGTCAGCCCCAGCATTTT	CASSLFSSGQPQHF
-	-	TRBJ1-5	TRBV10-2	TGCGCCAGCAGTATTGGGAGGGTTGGGAGCAATCAGCCCCAGCATTTT	CASSIGRVGSNQPQHF
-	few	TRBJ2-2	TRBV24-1	TGTGCCACCAGTCGACAGGATCCGAACACCGGGGAGCTGTTTTTT	CATSRQDPNTGELFF
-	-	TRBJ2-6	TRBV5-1	TGCGCCAGCAGGCCCCGAACGGTGGTAGGCTCTGGGGCCAACGTCCTGACTTTC	CASRPRTVVGSGANVLTF
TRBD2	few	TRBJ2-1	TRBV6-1	TGTGCCAGCAGTACCCGGGGGGGCCGAACCTACAATGAGCAGTTCTTC	CASSTRGGRTYNEQFF
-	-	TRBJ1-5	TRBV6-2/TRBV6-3	TGTGCCAGCAGTTACTCGGGGGGGAACAATCAGCCCCAGCATTTT	CASSYSGGNNQPQHF
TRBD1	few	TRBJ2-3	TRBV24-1	TGTGCCACCCAGGACAGGGACACAGATACGCAGTATTTT	CATQDRDTDTQYF